Listed below are T cell receptor beta chains from one sample, sequenced in a study of blood T cell repertoires in COVID-19. TCRdb's table, derived via immunoSEQ multiplex PCR, lists solely in-frame clones and lacks some. The sample carries approximately 300,000 clones, just under 90% recorded once. The sample consisted of peripheral blood. The receptors originated from a woman aged 45-65 years with COVID-19, enrolled during active disease. CDR3s leave out the opening cysteine and the closing phenylalanine or tryptophan. The size field is filled for only some rows; it gives once, few, many or a size class.

clone_size,v_call,cdr3_aa
once,TRBV6-2/TRBV6-3,ASSYSGLSTNSPLH
.,TRBV27,ASSLTTGINTEAF
.,TRBV6-6,ASSRTGIQETQY
.,TRBV29-1,SVGHQGGLSGANVLT
.,TRBV7-9,ASSLLAGAYEQF
.,TRBV29-1,SVSNTEAF
.,TRBV11-2,ASSLVAGGPHEQY
.,TRBV19,ASSIGRWNEQF
.,TRBV18,ASSPRQGANTEAF
.,TRBV19,ASNRQGSYNEQF
.,TRBV5-5,ASSLEGEKPQH
.,TRBV5-6,ASSGDSGASTDTQY
.,TRBV3-1/TRBV3-2,ASSQASGGYNEQF
.,TRBV19,ASSTYTGLSNQPQH
.,TRBV7-7,ASSPSVLTGNEQF
.,TRBV12-3/TRBV12-4,ASSSGAKNIQY
.,TRBV5-1,ASSPTSGRAETQY
.,TRBV30,ACSGGLAGADTQY
.,TRBV7-2,ASSLGPGNYEQY
.,TRBV5-5,ASSLPTEHELF
.,TRBV19,ASWTGGSTEAF
.,TRBV10-3,AISESYGSSYEQY
.,TRBV4-3,ASSQMGGRNTEAF
.,TRBV9,ASTPEASYEQY
.,TRBV7-2,ASRLAGAYEQY
.,TRBV24-1,ATSDHFSGQSTDTQY
.,TRBV4-2,ASSQEVAGGPLETQY
.,TRBV9,ASSPRRQATFYGYT
.,TRBV7-8,ASSLAQGVYYGYT
once,TRBV6-4,ASSVRQGTNNEQF
.,TRBV11-2,ASSLRGSRAGELF
.,TRBV19,ATKISPGAGVTYGYT
.,TRBV27,ASSLGLRSEKLF
.,TRBV29-1,SAKTEHSGANVLT
.,TRBV5-3,ARSSTTGQGFFGTEAF
.,TRBV4-1,ASSSPGGAYNEQF
.,TRBV11-3,ASSLTRASFNEQF
.,TRBV7-2,ASSLVWAAGNLF
.,TRBV7-9,ASSRLAGVLDTQY
once,TRBV7-7,ASSLGAGGPYEQY
.,TRBV30,AWSPGQGGNQPQH
.,TRBV6-5,PTPGVLLGTPLH
.,TRBV12-3/TRBV12-4,ASRAGEGYT
.,TRBV5-4,ASSLGASLNTGELF